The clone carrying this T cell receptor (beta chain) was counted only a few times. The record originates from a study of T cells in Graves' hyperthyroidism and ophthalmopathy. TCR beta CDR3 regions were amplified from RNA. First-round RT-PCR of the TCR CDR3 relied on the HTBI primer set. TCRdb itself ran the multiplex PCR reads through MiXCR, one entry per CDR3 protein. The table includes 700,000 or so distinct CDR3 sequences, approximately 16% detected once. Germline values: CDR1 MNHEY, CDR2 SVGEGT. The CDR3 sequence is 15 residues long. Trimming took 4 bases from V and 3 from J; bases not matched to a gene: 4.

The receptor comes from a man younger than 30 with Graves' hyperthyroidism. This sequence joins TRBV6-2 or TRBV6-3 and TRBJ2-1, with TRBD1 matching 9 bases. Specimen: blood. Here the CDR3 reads CASSWGTGNYNEQFF. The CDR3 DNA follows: TGTGCCAGCAGTTGGGGGACAGGGAACTACAATGAGCAGTTCTTC.